Below, 30 T cell receptor beta chains from the same sample are listed, as sequenced in a study of identical twins. In TCRdb, the 5' RACE reads were re-called with MiXCR into one record per CDR3 protein. The repertoire includes roughly 690,000 distinct CDR3 sequences, 21% of them detected once, and 4% to 5.5% sits in the top ten. The same sample was also used in a study of T cells expressing NK-cell markers.

The sample comprised PBMCs. The receptors were gathered from a woman between 18 and 30 years old in good health.

This chain links TRBV6-2 or TRBV6-3 with TRBJ2-4, with 13 bases fitting TRBD2. The CDR3 is 18 residues long. V was clipped by 5 bases and J by 0 bases; unmatched bases: 7. Per the germline V gene, CDR1 is MNHEY and CDR2 is SVGEGT. The CDR3 nucleotides read TGTGCCAGCAGTCTACTAGCGGGAGGGCCCTCAGCCAAAAACATTCAGTACTTC. Its protein is CASSLLAGGPSAKNIQYF.

There are many counts of this clonotype. V gene TRBV20-1 combines with J gene TRBJ1-4; D not certain. The CDR3 contains 14 residues. V dropped 0 bases and J dropped 5 bases, with 10 bases sitting between them. Germline loops: CDR1 DFQATT, CDR2 SNEGSKA (reference sequence). Written as DNA, the CDR3 is TGCAGTGCTAGAGATTACAGAGGGAATGAAAAACTGTTTTTT. This gives the protein CSARDYRGNEKLFF.

This clonotype was observed at least ten times. The chain has TRBV12-3 or TRBV12-4 and TRBJ1-1; D remains ambiguous. The CDR3 is 13 residues long. Trimming took off 5 bases at V and 6 bases at J, with 13 bases between the two ends. The CDR3 DNA reads TGTGCCAGCAGTCTCAAGGGTCGCGCTGAAGCTTTCTTT. Protein sequence: CASSLKGRAEAFF.

The chain recombines TRBV10-3 with TRBJ2-3, with TRBD1 as a possible D gene (5 bases). The CDR3 runs 14 residues. Trimming left V 4 bases short and J 2 bases short, with 10 bases between. CDR1 ENHRY and CDR2 SYGVKD come from the germline V gene. The CDR3 here is CAISVGPNTDTQYF. DNA for the CDR3: TGTGCCATCAGTGTGGGGCCAAACACAGATACGCAGTATTTT.

This clonotype occurred many times. J is TRBJ1-2 and V is TRBV29-1, with unresolved D. Germline V gene data show CDR1 as SQVTM and CDR2 as ANQGSEA. V was clipped by 6 bases and J by 3 bases, with 11 bases between them. The CDR3 runs 12 residues. DNA for the CDR3: TGCAGCGTCCCGCGGGAGGACTATGGCTACACCTTC. Its translation is CSVPREDYGYTF.

This clonotype appeared many times. The chain uses TRBV20-1 and TRBJ2-1; perhaps TRBD2 as D (6 bases). The CDR3 is 12 amino acids. Deletions cut 3 bases from V and 7 bases from J, with 10 bases between. Looked up from germline, CDR1 is DFQATT and CDR2 is SNEGSKA (reference sequence). CDR3 sequence (DNA): TGCAGTGCTAGGCCTAGCGTGAATGAGCAGTTCTTC. Protein: CSARPSVNEQFF.

This clonotype was recorded a few times. J is TRBJ1-2 and V is TRBV2; the D is unclear. V lost 3 bases to trimming and J lost 7 bases, with 15 bases between them. The germline CDR1 and CDR2 sequences are SNHLY and FYNNEI. There are 14 residues in the CDR3. The CDR3 sequence: CASSDFLEAGGYTF. CDR3 DNA: TGTGCCAGCAGTGATTTTCTTGAGGCGGGTGGCTACACCTTC. Complete variable domain (other parts from reference TRBV2 and TRBJ1-2): EPEVTQTPSHQVTQMGQEVILRCVPISNHLYFYWYRQILGQKVEFLVSFYNNEISEKSEIFDDQFSVERPDGSNFTLKIRSTKLEDSAMYFCASSDFLEAGGYTFGSGTRLTVV.

This chain connects TRBV7-6 to TRBJ2-7; TRBD2 might be the D (5 bases). This CDR3 region has 15 residues. V dropped 5 bases and J dropped 2 bases, with 16 bases sitting between them. CDR1 and CDR2 from the germline V gene are SGHVS and FNYEAQ. The CDR3 nucleotides read TGTGCCAGCAGCCTCTTAGTACGGGGAGCCTACGAGCAGTACTTC. Protein: CASSLLVRGAYEQYF.

Notes on this clonotype: At one of its ends the junction is not consistent with the germline gene, which may arise from a read error. The chain links TRBV5-1 to TRBJ1-2; the match to TRBD1 covers 7 bases. The V gene's germline CDR1 is SGHRS and CDR2 YFSETQ. The CDR3 covers 13 residues. The CDR3 coding sequence is TGCGTCAGCAGACGACAGGGTGGCTATGGCTACACCTTC. Its translation is CVSRRQGGYGYTF.

This clonotype was picked up a small number of times. The rearrangement uses TRBV7-2 and TRBJ2-3; 11 bases are a match to TRBD2. V lost 5 bases to trimming and J lost 0 bases; unmatched junction nucleotides: 1. Germline V lookup: CDR1 SGHTA, CDR2 FQGNSA. The CDR3 totals 15 residues. The CDR3 DNA is TGTGCCAGCAGCCGGACTAGCGGGAGCACAGATACGCAGTATTTT. This encodes CASSRTSGSTDTQYF.

The chain links TRBV5-5 to TRBJ1-1, with 8 positions matching TRBD1. CDR1 and CDR2 (germline): SGHKS, YYEKEE (reference sequence). V shed 5 bases and J 4 bases; nucleotides not matched to a gene: 7. The CDR3 sequence is 14 residues long. The DNA of the CDR3 is TGTGCCAGCAGATTTGACAGGGGAGGCACTGAAGCTTTCTTT. It yields the protein CASRFDRGGTEAFF.

The sample holds a few counts of this clonotype. The rearrangement joins TRBV5-6 to TRBJ2-7; D tentatively fits TRBD1 or TRBD2 (5 bases each). The CDR3 is 15 residues long. V lost 4 bases to trimming and J lost 2 bases, with 16 bases between them. Germline CDR1 reads SGHDT; CDR2 reads YYEEEE. CDR3 sequence: CASSLTGAVAYEQYF. For the CDR3, the DNA is TGTGCCAGCAGCCTGACCGGGGCTGTCGCCTACGAGCAGTACTTC.

The chain has TRBV6-1 and TRBJ1-2, with 10 bases identical to TRBD1. J was trimmed by 0 bases and V by 7 bases; bases with no gene match: 5. CDR1 and CDR2 (germline): MNHNS, SASEGT. The CDR3 runs to 15 residues. This chain's CDR3 is CASNDRGQANYGYTF. The CDR3 coding sequence is TGTGCCAGCAACGACAGGGGGCAAGCTAACTATGGCTACACCTTC.

V and J are TRBV3-1 and TRBJ2-3; D is unresolved. Germline values: CDR1 LGHDT, CDR2 YNNKEL (reference sequence). The CDR3 has 15 residues. V lost 3 bases to trimming and J lost 0 bases, with 10 bases between them. The CDR3 region has the DNA TGTGCCAGCAGCCAGGCCGGCAGCAGCACAGATACGCAGTATTTT. Its protein product is CASSQAGSSTDTQYF.

This clonotype showed up just a few times. This rearrangement joins TRBV6-2 or TRBV6-3 to TRBJ2-7, with 11 positions matching TRBD2. The CDR3 has 15 residues. The V gene end was trimmed by 7 bases and the J gene end by 8 bases; junction bases not matched to a gene: 13. The germline CDR1 and CDR2 sequences are MNHEY and SVGEGT. CDR3 loop: CASIHRASGRRKQYF. CDR3 sequence (DNA): TGTGCCAGCATCCACCGGGCTAGCGGGAGGCGTAAGCAGTACTTC.

J is TRBJ1-4 and V is TRBV5-1, with 8 nucleotides matching TRBD1. From germline, CDR1 is SGHRS and CDR2 YFSETQ. The junction had 6 bases not matched to a gene; V was cut back by 4 bases and J by 10 bases. This CDR3 comprises 13 residues. CDR3 sequence: CASSMGQEGKLFF. As DNA, the CDR3 is TGCGCCAGCAGCATGGGACAGGAGGGAAAACTGTTTTTT.

This clonotype has more than one count but fewer than ten. The V and J genes are TRBV7-9 and TRBJ2-7; D assignment may be TRBD1 or TRBD2 (5 bases each). Trimming cost V 4 bases and J 0 bases, with 10 bases left between them. This CDR3 spans 14 amino acids. The germline CDR1 and CDR2 sequences are SEHNR and FQNEAQ (reference sequence). CDR3 DNA sequence: TGTGCCAGCAGCTCCAGGGAGAGCTCCTACGAGCAGTACTTC. This encodes CASSSRESSYEQYF.

The chain couples TRBV6-5 to TRBJ2-3; D is perhaps TRBD1 (5 bases). From germline, CDR1 is MNHEY and CDR2 SVGAGI. This CDR3 is built from 17 residues. Trimming pared 6 bases from V and 0 bases from J, leaving 19 bases between. CDR3 residues: CASRSSGAGLSTDTQYF. As DNA, the CDR3 is TGTGCCAGCAGATCCTCTGGAGCAGGGTTGAGCACAGATACGCAGTATTTT.

This sequence joins TRBV6-1 and TRBJ1-4, with TRBD1 as a possible D gene (5 bases). V dropped 6 bases and J dropped 13 bases, with 24 bases sitting between them. The CDR3 runs to 15 residues. Germline CDR1 and CDR2: MNHNS and SASEGT. CDR3 residues: CASSPTGLPDGGLFF. In DNA form, the CDR3 reads TGTGCCAGCAGCCCTACGGGACTCCCTGATGGGGGACTGTTTTTT.

This clonotype has only a few counts. The V call is TRBV5-1, the J call TRBJ2-1; D is unresolved. CDR1 is SGHRS and CDR2 is YFSETQ in the germline V gene. Trimming took 4 bases from V and 0 from J, leaving 17 bases between them. The CDR3 sequence is 17 residues long. The CDR3: CASSLRSVITSYNEQFF. The CDR3 coding sequence is TGCGCCAGCAGCCTTCGATCGGTGATTACCTCCTACAATGAGCAGTTCTTC. The variable domain in full, completed from reference TRBV5-1 and TRBJ2-1, reads KAGVTQTPRYLIKTRGQQVTLSCSPISGHRSVSWYQQTPGQGLQFLFEYFSETQRNKGNFPGRFSGRQFSNSRSEMNVSTLELGDSALYLCASSLRSVITSYNEQFFGPGTRLTVL.

CDR3 sequence: CASRSSGINEQFF. The DNA for the CDR3 is TGTGCCAGCAGGAGTAGCGGAATCAATGAGCAGTTCTTC. The chain is built from TRBV27 and TRBJ2-1, with a weak D call TRBD2 (6 bases). Deletions cut 6 bases from V and 6 bases from J, with 12 bases between. In germline, CDR1 is MNHEY, CDR2 SMNVEV (reference sequence). The CDR3 extends over 13 amino acids.

This clonotype was picked up many times. The chain has TRBV5-1 and TRBJ2-1; the match to TRBD2 covers 7 bases. This CDR3 comprises 16 residues. Germline V CDR1 and CDR2: SGHRS, YFSETQ. With 3 bases clipped from V and 3 bases from J, the junction kept 9 bases outside the gene matches. CDR3 sequence: CASSSPGLADYNEQFF. CDR3 nucleotide sequence: TGCGCCAGCAGCTCGCCCGGGCTAGCGGACTACAATGAGCAGTTCTTC. Variable domain in full (rest from reference TRBV5-1 and TRBJ2-1): KAGVTQTPRYLIKTRGQQVTLSCSPISGHRSVSWYQQTPGQGLQFLFEYFSETQRNKGNFPGRFSGRQFSNSRSEMNVSTLELGDSALYLCASSSPGLADYNEQFFGPGTRLTVL.

There are a few counts of this clonotype. V is TRBV9 and J is TRBJ2-2; D unresolved. This CDR3 comprises 13 residues. The V gene's germline CDR1 is SGDLS and CDR2 YYNGEE. The germline V and J ends were trimmed by 3 bases and 5 bases, with 8 bases remaining between them. The CDR3: CASSGLKTGELFF. The DNA of the CDR3 is TGTGCCAGCAGCGGCCTTAAAACCGGGGAGCTGTTTTTT.

The chain links TRBV7-2 to TRBJ1-2; D gene unclear. CDR3 length: 15 residues. Trimming took 4 bases from V and 6 from J, leaving 18 bases between them. Germline V gene lookup returns CDR1 SGHTA and CDR2 FQGNSA. The CDR3 sequence: CASSWVRLVSDGYTF. In DNA, the CDR3 is TGTGCCAGCAGCTGGGTGCGTCTGGTGTCCGATGGCTACACCTTC.

The chain's CDR3 is CASSESSPLYGYTF. The DNA for the CDR3 is TGCGCCAGCAGCGAGTCCTCTCCCCTCTATGGCTACACCTTC. The gene calls are TRBV5-1 and TRBJ1-2; D uncertain. This CDR3 region has 14 residues. Germline V CDR1 and CDR2: SGHRS, YFSETQ. V was shortened by 4 bases and J by 4 bases, with 14 bases between the two germline ends.

This clonotype occurred many times. The chain combines TRBV20-1 with TRBJ2-3; TRBD1 matches 9 bases. The germline V gene encodes CDR1 DFQATT and CDR2 SNEGSKA (reference sequence). With 3 bases clipped from V and 0 bases from J, the junction kept 4 bases outside the gene matches. CDR3 size: 15 residues. The CDR3 region is CSARDDRGSTDTQYF. The CDR3 nucleotides are TGCAGTGCTAGGGATGACAGGGGGAGCACAGATACGCAGTATTTT.

This rearrangement joins TRBV15 to TRBJ2-5; D unclear. In germline, CDR1 is LNHNV, CDR2 YYDKDF (reference sequence). V lost 1 base and J lost 3, with 12 bases in between. The CDR3 is 15 residues long. Written as DNA, the CDR3 is TGTGCCACCAGCAGAGGTGGGCAGAGAAAAGAGACCCAGTACTTC. Its protein product is CATSRGGQRKETQYF.

The CDR3 region has the DNA TGCGCCAGCAGCTTGACCCAAAGCTATAGAGCCTACGAGCAGTACTTC. It codes for CASSLTQSYRAYEQYF. This chain uses TRBV5-1 with TRBJ2-7; D is unclear. The CDR3 loop spans 16 amino acids. With 1 base removed from V and 2 bases from J, the gap between germline ends came to 16 bases. Per the germline V gene, CDR1 is SGHRS and CDR2 is YFSETQ.

The chain couples TRBV5-1 to TRBJ2-3, with 9 nucleotides matching TRBD2. The V segment lost 0 bases and the J segment 2 bases; nucleotides outside the gene matches: 4. From germline, CDR1 is SGHRS and CDR2 YFSETQ. The CDR3 is 16 residues long. CDR3 loop: CASSLVPSGITDTQYF. CDR3 sequence (DNA): TGCGCCAGCAGCTTGGTGCCTAGCGGGATCACAGATACGCAGTATTTT. The full variable domain, in which reference TRBV5-1 and TRBJ2-3 provide the parts outside the CDR3, is KAGVTQTPRYLIKTRGQQVTLSCSPISGHRSVSWYQQTPGQGLQFLFEYFSETQRNKGNFPGRFSGRQFSNSRSEMNVSTLELGDSALYLCASSLVPSGITDTQYFGPGTRLTVL.

This clonotype was counted between two and nine times. The J gene is TRBJ2-7, the V gene TRBV27, with D perhaps TRBD2 (7 bases). The CDR3 has 14 residues. Germline lookup yields CDR1 MNHEY and CDR2 SMNVEV (reference sequence). Trimming cost V 2 bases and J 7 bases, with 15 bases left between them. The CDR3 bases are TGTGCCAGCAGTTTAGCGGGGGCTCCCTGGGAGCAGTACTTC. Translated: CASSLAGAPWEQYF.